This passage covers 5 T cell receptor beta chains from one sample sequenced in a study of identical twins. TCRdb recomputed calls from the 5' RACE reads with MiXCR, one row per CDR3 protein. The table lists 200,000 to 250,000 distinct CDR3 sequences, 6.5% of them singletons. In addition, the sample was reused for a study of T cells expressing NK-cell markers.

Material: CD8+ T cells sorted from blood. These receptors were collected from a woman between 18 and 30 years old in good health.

CDR3 DNA: TGCAGGGGGGAGGTGAACACTGAAGCTTTCTTT. It specifies CRGEVNTEAFF. The chain combines TRBV29-1 with TRBJ1-1; D possibly corresponds to TRBD1 (5 bases). The CDR3 covers 11 residues. Germline CDR1 and CDR2: SQVTM and ANQGSEA.

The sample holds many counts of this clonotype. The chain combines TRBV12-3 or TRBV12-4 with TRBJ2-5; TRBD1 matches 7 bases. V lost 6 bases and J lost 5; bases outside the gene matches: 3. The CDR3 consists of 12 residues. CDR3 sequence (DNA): TGTGCCAGCAGGGGACAGCGGGAGACCCAGTACTTC. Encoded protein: CASRGQRETQYF.

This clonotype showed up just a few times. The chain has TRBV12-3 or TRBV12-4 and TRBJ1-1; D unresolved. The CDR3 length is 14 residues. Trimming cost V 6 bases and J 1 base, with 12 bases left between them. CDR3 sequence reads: CASSPLMGNTEAFF. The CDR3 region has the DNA TGTGCCAGCAGCCCTCTGATGGGGAACACTGAAGCTTTCTTT.

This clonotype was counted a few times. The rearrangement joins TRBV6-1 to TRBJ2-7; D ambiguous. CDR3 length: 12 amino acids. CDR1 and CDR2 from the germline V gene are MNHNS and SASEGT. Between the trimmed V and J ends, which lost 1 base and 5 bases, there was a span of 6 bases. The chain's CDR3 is CASSEGFHEQYF. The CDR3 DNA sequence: TGTGCCAGCAGTGAAGGGTTCCACGAGCAGTACTTC.

The CDR3 is CASSSQSWLAFF. The CDR3 bases are TGTGCCAGCAGCTCGCAGTCATGGTTGGCTTTCTTT. The rearrangement joins TRBV7-2 to TRBJ1-1; D unresolved. V was cut by 4 bases and J by 11 bases, with 14 bases left in between. CDR1 and CDR2 from the germline V gene are SGHTA and FQGNSA. There are 12 residues in the CDR3.